These 5 T cell receptor beta chains originate from one sample sequenced in a study of T cell responses to AZD1222 COVID-19 vaccine. Method: immunoSEQ multiplex PCR; TCRdb's copy keeps in-frame clones and lacks some. The sample carries 120,000 or so clones, 70% to 90% recorded once. The sample in question was peripheral blood, obtained on day 0 of AZD1222 vaccination. Receptors were obtained from an adult in good health.

V is TRBV19 and J is TRBJ2-6; D is unresolved. Germline-derived CDR1 and CDR2 are LNHDA and SQIVND (reference sequence). This CDR3 spans 15 amino acids. The ends were cut back, 3 bases at V and 0 bases at J, with 6 bases in the middle. The CDR3 is CASSIPVSGANVLTF. Written as DNA, the CDR3 is TGTGCCAGTAGTATTCCCGTCTCTGGGGCCAACGTCCTGACTTTC.

The chain has TRBV6-5 and TRBJ1-1; no clear D gene. The germline V and J ends were trimmed by 6 bases and 1 base, with 9 bases remaining between them. Germline values: CDR1 MNHEY, CDR2 SVGAGI. The CDR3 loop spans 13 amino acids. CDR3 sequence reads: CASSAQQNTEAFF. CDR3 DNA sequence: TGTGCCAGCAGCGCACAGCAGAACACTGAAGCTTTCTTT.

The chain recombines TRBV3-1 (or the pseudogene TRBV3-2) with TRBJ2-2; no clear D. Between the trimmed V and J ends, which lost 4 bases and 1 base, there was a span of 7 bases. Germline CDR1 LGHDT, CDR2 YNNKEL (reference sequence). The CDR3 extends over 14 amino acids. The CDR3 sequence is CASSLPGNTGELFF. For the CDR3, the DNA is TGTGCCAGCAGCCTACCAGGGAACACCGGGGAGCTGTTTTTT.

This clone was seen only once. This chain connects TRBV28 to TRBJ1-5; possible D gene TRBD1, 6 bases. The CDR3 consists of 15 residues. V was pared by 3 bases and J by 2 bases, with 11 bases between. CDR1 is MDHEN, CDR2 SYDVKM, per germline. CDR3: CASSFSGGGNQPQHF. The CDR3 DNA reads as TGTGCCAGCAGTTTTAGTGGGGGCGGCAATCAGCCCCAGCATTTT.

Points on this clone: This may arise from a read error, as a much more abundant clone is one base away. The CDR3 loop reads CASMTGNQPQHF. In DNA form, the CDR3 reads TGTGCCAGCATGACAGGCAATCAGCCCCAGCATTTT. This chain connects TRBV12-3 or TRBV12-4 to TRBJ1-5; a possible D gene is TRBD1 (5 bases). Trimming took off 7 bases at V and 2 bases at J, with 6 bases between the two ends. The CDR3 runs 12 residues.